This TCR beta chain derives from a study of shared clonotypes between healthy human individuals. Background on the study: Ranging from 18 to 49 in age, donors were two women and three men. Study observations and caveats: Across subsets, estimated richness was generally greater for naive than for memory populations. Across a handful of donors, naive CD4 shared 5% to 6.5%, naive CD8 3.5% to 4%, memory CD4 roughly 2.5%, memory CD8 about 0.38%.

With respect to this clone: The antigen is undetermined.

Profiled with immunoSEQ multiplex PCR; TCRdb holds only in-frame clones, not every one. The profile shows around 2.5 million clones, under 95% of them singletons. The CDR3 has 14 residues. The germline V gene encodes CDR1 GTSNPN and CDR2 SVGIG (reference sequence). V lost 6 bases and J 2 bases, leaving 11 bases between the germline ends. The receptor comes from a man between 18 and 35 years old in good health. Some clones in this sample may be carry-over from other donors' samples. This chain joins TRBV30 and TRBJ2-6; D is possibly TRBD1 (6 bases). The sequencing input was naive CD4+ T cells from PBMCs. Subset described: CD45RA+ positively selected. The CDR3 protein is CACTGFTGANVLTF. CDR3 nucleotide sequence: TGTGCCTGTACAGGGTTTACTGGGGCCAACGTCCTGACTTTC.